A single sample is the source of the 10 T cell receptor beta chains below, sequenced in a study of CD8 T cells in ankylosing spondylitis. A single record per CDR3 protein comes from TCRdb applying MiXCR to the 5' RACE reads. The sample contains 200,000 to 300,000 distinct CDR3 sequences, more than 20% of which appear only once. Sample: blood, either unsorted or a sorted T cell fraction (not recorded which). These receptors came from a male donor with ankylosing spondylitis or in good health (not recorded which).

This chain uses TRBV12-3 or TRBV12-4 with TRBJ2-5; 9 bases align to TRBD1. The CDR3 covers 14 residues. J gave up 5 bases and V 6 bases, and 7 bases lay outside the gene matches. The DNA of the CDR3 is TGTGCCAGCAGCTTCGGACAGGGGAGCGAGACCCAGTACTTC. Translated, it gives CASSFGQGSETQYF.

This clonotype was detected many times. The chain couples TRBV12-3 or TRBV12-4 to TRBJ1-2; D is uncertain. V was clipped by 2 bases and J by 2 bases, with 0 bases between them. The CDR3 contains 11 residues. The chain's CDR3 is CASSLNYGYTF. The CDR3 nucleotides read TGTGCCAGCAGTTTAAACTATGGCTACACCTTC.

The chain links TRBV20-1 to TRBJ2-3, with 10 positions matching TRBD1. V trimming: 0 bases; J trimming: 4 bases; junction bases outside the gene matches: 7. The CDR3 is 16 residues long. Looked up from germline, CDR1 is DFQATT and CDR2 is SNEGSKA (reference sequence). CDR3 in DNA: TGCAGTGCTAGAGATCTCAGGGGACAGGGGCCAGATACGCAGTATTTT. Encoded protein: CSARDLRGQGPDTQYF.

There are a few counts of this clonotype. This sequence joins TRBV12-3 or TRBV12-4 and TRBJ2-7; a possible D gene is TRBD1 (6 bases). Trimming took off 7 bases at V and 6 bases at J, with 19 bases between the two ends. The CDR3 has 14 amino acids. Written as DNA, the CDR3 is TGTGCCAGCAAAACACAGGGAGCCGTTGGCGAGCAGTACTTC. Translating it yields CASKTQGAVGEQYF.

This clonotype was observed at least ten times. The V and J genes are TRBV3-1 and TRBJ2-7, with D unresolved. The CDR3 consists of 12 residues. Trimming cost V 0 bases and J 7 bases, with 7 bases left between them. The germline V gene encodes CDR1 LGHDT and CDR2 YNNKEL (reference sequence). CDR3 sequence reads: CASSQDRREQYF. The CDR3 DNA is TGTGCCAGCAGCCAAGATCGGCGGGAGCAGTACTTC.

The chain has TRBV4-1 and TRBJ2-5; D perhaps matches TRBD2 (5 bases). This CDR3 region has 13 residues. Germline assignment: CDR1 MGHRA and CDR2 YSYEKL. Trimming took off 2 bases at V and 2 bases at J, with 6 bases between the two ends. DNA of the CDR3: TGCGCCAGCAGCCAAAGGAGGCAAGAGACCCAGTACTTC. It translates to CASSQRRQETQYF.

The chain is built from TRBV12-3 or TRBV12-4 and TRBJ2-2; D is perhaps TRBD2 (5 bases). The germline V and J ends were trimmed by 7 bases and 1 base, with 22 bases remaining between them. CDR3 size: 18 residues. CDR3 coding DNA: TGTGCCAGCACCGCCAGGCGGGTAATCACATGGAACACCGGGGAGCTGTTTTTT. Translated: CASTARRVITWNTGELFF.

In its sample, this clonotype was seen many times. The chain combines TRBV7-2 with TRBJ2-7; a possible D gene is TRBD2 (6 bases). The V gene's germline CDR1 is SGHTA and CDR2 FQGNSA. The CDR3 extends over 14 amino acids. The V and J ends lost 5 bases and 3 bases respectively, with 14 bases between them. CDR3 sequence reads: CASSRDGSYYEQYF. As DNA, the CDR3 is TGTGCCAGCAGCCGGGACGGGAGTTACTACGAGCAGTACTTC. Full variable domain (outside the CDR3, taken from reference TRBV7-2 and TRBJ2-7): GAGVSQSPSNKVTEKGKDVELRCDPISGHTALYWYRQSLGQGLEFLIYFQGNSAPDKSGLPSDRFSAERTGGSVSTLTIQRTQQEDSAVYLCASSRDGSYYEQYFGPGTRLTVT.

This clonotype occurred a few times. The chain is built from TRBV20-1 and TRBJ2-7; TRBD2 agrees at 8 bases. The CDR3 extends over 16 amino acids. After removal of 6 bases from V and 4 bases from J, the junction contained 17 bases not matched to a gene. Germline V gives CDR1 DFQATT, CDR2 SNEGSKA (reference sequence). CDR3 sequence: CSAQVGGTSGSYEQYF. In nucleotides, the CDR3 is TGCAGTGCCCAAGTGGGGGGCACTAGCGGATCTTACGAGCAGTACTTC.

The chain combines TRBV29-1 with TRBJ2-5; D is possibly TRBD1 (6 bases). The CDR3 is made up of 13 amino acids. From germline, CDR1 is SQVTM and CDR2 ANQGSEA. V lost 5 bases and J lost 3, with 13 bases in between. CDR3: CSVSGHTKETQYF. The CDR3 nucleotides are TGCAGCGTTTCGGGACACACAAAAGAGACCCAGTACTTC.